This T cell receptor beta chain was identified in a study of cytomegalovirus exposure and HLA in healthy donors. The overall study: A later analysis reported the approximately 120 validation repertoires used the same platform as the 550 to 800 first-cohort repertoires.

This clone was recorded a few times. The data were produced by immunoSEQ multiplex PCR, yet TCRdb's version contains in-frame clones alone and is incomplete. This sample has 190,000 or so clones, with 65% to 85% found just once. This CDR3 is built from 16 residues. The germline V gene has CDR1 LNHNV and CDR2 YYDKDF (reference sequence). Trimming removed 0 bases at V and 6 bases at J, with 14 bases between. The sequence was obtained from a woman aged 18 to 35 in good health and CMV-seropositive. Sequencing was done on a sample of PBMCs. J is TRBJ1-4 and V is TRBV15; perhaps TRBD1 as D (5 bases). Here the CDR3 DNA reads TGTGCCACCAGCAGAGATGGGTCGGGGGGTTATGAAAAACTGTTTTTT. This codes for CATSRDGSGGYEKLFF.